The 10 T cell receptor beta chains below were found in one sample sequenced in a study of Ad26.COV2.S vaccination and SARS-CoV-2 variants. Treatment meaning: some 20 received Ad26.COV2.S at low or high dose, single or two shots; 5 received placebo; per-sample allocation not given. It was on day 63 after the first vaccine or placebo injection that samples were taken. Clones were sequenced by immunoSEQ multiplex PCR, and TCRdb holds only the in-frame ones, with some missing. The sample records 300,000 to 400,000 clones, approximately 86% being singletons. The sample consisted of peripheral blood, taken in a trial of Ad26.COV2.S vaccine versus placebo. These receptors came from a person between 18 and 65 years old who received the Ad26.COV2.S COVID-19 vaccine or a placebo.

This clone is a singleton in its sample. V gene TRBV24-1 combines with J gene TRBJ2-3, with TRBD1 identical over 10 bases. J lost 0 bases, V lost 4 bases, and 9 bases had no gene match. The CDR3 totals 18 residues. The V gene's germline CDR1 is KGHDR and CDR2 SFDVKD. The CDR3 spells CATSDPAGTGASTDTQYF. In DNA form, the CDR3 reads TGTGCCACCAGTGACCCAGCCGGGACAGGGGCTAGCACAGATACGCAGTATTTT.

This chain connects TRBV7-6 to TRBJ1-3, with D uncertain. V lost 5 bases and J 3 bases, leaving 5 bases between the germline ends. Germline V gene data show CDR1 as SGHVS and CDR2 as FNYEAQ. The CDR3 length is 12 residues. The CDR3 region has the DNA TGTGCCAGCAGCACTCATGGAAACACCATATATTTT. Translated: CASSTHGNTIYF.

The V call is TRBV6-5, the J call TRBJ1-6; 9 nucleotides line up with TRBD1. Germline V gene data show CDR1 as MNHEY and CDR2 as SVGAGI. CDR3 length equals 16 residues. The V gene end was trimmed by 2 bases and the J gene end by 8 bases; junction bases not matched to a gene: 7. DNA of the CDR3: TGTGCCAGCAGTTACACTCAGGACAGGGGTTATTCACCCCTCCACTTT. Translated, it gives CASSYTQDRGYSPLHF.

The table lists this clone with a few counts. This chain joins TRBV7-9 and TRBJ2-3; D not certain. The CDR3 length is 15 residues. The V gene lost 5 bases and the J gene lost 2 bases, with 14 bases spanning the gap. Germline V lookup: CDR1 SEHNR, CDR2 FQNEAQ (reference sequence). CDR3 region: CASSRYAWDTDTQYF. CDR3 coding DNA: TGTGCCAGCAGCCGATACGCGTGGGACACAGATACGCAGTATTTT.

This clone was detected only once. The chain uses TRBV3-1 (or the pseudogene TRBV3-2) and TRBJ2-6, with TRBD2 matching 9 bases. The germline V gene encodes CDR1 LGHDT and CDR2 YNNKEL (reference sequence). Trimming took 0 bases from V and 0 from J; bases not matched to a gene: 21. CDR3 length: 24 amino acids. In DNA form, the CDR3 reads TGTGCCAGCAGCCAAGATCCCCAGGAGGTTCGAGGGACTAGCCGGAGCTCTGGGGCCAACGTCCTGACTTTC. It yields the protein CASSQDPQEVRGTSRSSGANVLTF.

In the case of this clone: Other nucleotide sequences from this sample produce the same CDR3. The V call is TRBV9, the J call TRBJ2-1, with 7 bases aligning to TRBD2. The CDR3 spans 15 residues. Unmatched junction bases numbered 8, after V lost 6 bases and J lost 2 bases. CDR1 SGDLS and CDR2 YYNGEE come from the germline V gene. CDR3 in amino acids: CASTLGDYPYNEQFF. The CDR3, as DNA: TGTGCCAGCACCCTCGGGGACTACCCCTACAATGAGCAGTTCTTC.

CDR3 region: CASSVIGGRKETQYF. The CDR3 DNA sequence: TGTGCCAGCAGCGTAATCGGGGGGAGGAAAGAGACCCAGTACTTC. The J gene is TRBJ2-5, the V gene TRBV9; 7 bases are a match to TRBD2. This CDR3 comprises 15 residues. V dropped 1 base and J dropped 3; count of bases not matched to a gene: 6. CDR1 is SGDLS, CDR2 YYNGEE, per germline. Combining the CDR3 with reference TRBV9 and TRBJ2-5 gives the whole variable domain DSGVTQTPKHLITATGQRVTLRCSPRSGDLSVYWYQQSLDQGLQFLIQYYNGEERAKGNILERFSAQQFPDLHSELNLSSLELGDSALYFCASSVIGGRKETQYFGPGTRLLVL.

The chain employs TRBV28 and TRBJ1-6; D uncertain. CDR1 is MDHEN and CDR2 is SYDVKM in the germline V gene. There are 15 residues in the CDR3. The V gene lost 7 bases and the J gene lost 0 bases, with 10 bases spanning the gap. The CDR3 here is CASTDRSSYNSPLHF. The CDR3 DNA reads TGTGCCAGCACCGACCGGAGCTCCTATAATTCACCCCTCCACTTT.

The chain uses TRBV6-6 and TRBJ2-1, with D possibly TRBD1 on 5 matching bases. The CDR3 spans 13 residues. Per the germline V gene, CDR1 is MNHNY and CDR2 is SVGAGI (reference sequence). The V end was cut by 0 bases, the J end by 10 bases, with 10 bases between. The CDR3 bases are TGTGCCAGCAGTTACTCGGGCACAGGAGAGCAGTTCTTC. It is translated as CASSYSGTGEQFF.

V is TRBV27 and J is TRBJ1-2; D is undetermined. Germline V lookup: CDR1 MNHEY, CDR2 SMNVEV (reference sequence). Trimming removed 1 base at V and 5 bases at J, with 17 bases between. This CDR3 spans 16 amino acids. Written as DNA, the CDR3 is TGTGCCAGCAGTTTATATCCCGGCACCACCGCTTATGGCTACACCTTC. Encoded protein: CASSLYPGTTAYGYTF.